This TCR beta chain is from a study of T cells in Graves' hyperthyroidism and ophthalmopathy. TCR beta CDR3 regions were amplified from RNA. Researchers ran a first-round RT-PCR on the TCR CDR3 using the HTBI primer set. A single record per CDR3 protein comes from TCRdb applying MiXCR to the multiplex PCR reads. The repertoire holds 490,000 or so distinct CDR3 sequences, nearly 20% seen once, with about half in the top ten. Study results and limitations: Ophthalmopathy was told apart from stable hyperthyroidism by a 13 V-J model.

This clonotype has at least ten counts. Its cognate antigen is unknown. This may be a read error: a much more frequent sequence differs by one nucleotide. Trimming removed 3 bases from V and 2 bases from J, with 8 bases in between. This CDR3 has 14 amino acids. This TCR came from a man in his forties with Graves' ophthalmopathy. The specimen sequenced was blood. The chain links TRBV12-3 or TRBV12-4 to TRBJ1-5; no reliable D call. CDR3 amino acids: CASSFGVGNQPQHF. The CDR3, as DNA: TGTGCCAGCAGTTTCGGGGTTGGCAATCAGCCCCAGCATTTT.